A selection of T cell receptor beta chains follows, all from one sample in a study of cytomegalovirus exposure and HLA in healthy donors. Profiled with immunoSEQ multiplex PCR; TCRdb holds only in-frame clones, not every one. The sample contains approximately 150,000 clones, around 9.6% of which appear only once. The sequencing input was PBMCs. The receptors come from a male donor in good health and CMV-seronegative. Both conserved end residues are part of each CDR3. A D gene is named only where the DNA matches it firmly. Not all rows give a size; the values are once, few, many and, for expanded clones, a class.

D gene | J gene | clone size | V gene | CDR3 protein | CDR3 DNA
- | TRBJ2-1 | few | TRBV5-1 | CASSSLGLTNEQFF | TGCGCCAGCAGCTCCTTAGGACTAACGAATGAGCAGTTCTTC
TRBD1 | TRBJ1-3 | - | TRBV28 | CASSPRDRVSNTIYF | TGTGCCAGCAGTCCCAGGGACAGGGTGTCGAACACCATATATTTT
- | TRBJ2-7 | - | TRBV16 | CASSPRAGAYEQYF | TGTGCCAGCAGCCCCCGTGCCGGAGCCTACGAGCAGTACTTC
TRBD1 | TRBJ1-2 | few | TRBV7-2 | CASSLRTGGSYGYTF | TGTGCCAGCAGCCTTCGGACAGGGGGCAGCTATGGCTACACCTTC
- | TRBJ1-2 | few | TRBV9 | CASSVGGWSGYTF | TGTGCCAGCAGCGTCGGAGGTTGGTCTGGCTACACCTTC
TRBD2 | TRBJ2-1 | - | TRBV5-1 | CASSFGTSGEAYNEQFF | TGCGCCAGCAGCTTTGGGACTAGCGGTGAGGCCTACAATGAGCAGTTCTTC
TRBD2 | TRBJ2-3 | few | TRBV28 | CASRPYGTSGPLTDTQYF | TGTGCCAGCAGACCCTACGGGACTAGCGGGCCCCTCACAGATACGCAGTATTTT
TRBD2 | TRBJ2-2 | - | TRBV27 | CASTHSGIGELFF | TGTGCCAGCACCCATAGCGGGATCGGGGAGCTGTTTTTT
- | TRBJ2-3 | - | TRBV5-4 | CASRPGESFTDTQYF | TGTGCCAGCAGGCCCGGGGAATCATTCACAGATACGCAGTATTTT
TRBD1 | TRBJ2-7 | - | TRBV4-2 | CASSHPQEAGQGFYEQYF | TGTGCCAGCAGCCACCCTCAGGAGGCGGGACAGGGCTTCTACGAGCAGTACTTC
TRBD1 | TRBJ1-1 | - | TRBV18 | CASSQIQGSYTEAFF | TGTGCCAGCTCACAGATACAGGGGTCATACACTGAAGCTTTCTTT
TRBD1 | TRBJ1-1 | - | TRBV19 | CASSPGQRAVEAFF | TGTGCCAGTAGTCCGGGACAGCGTGCCGTTGAAGCTTTCTTT
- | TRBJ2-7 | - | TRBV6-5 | CASVAGTGGNEQYF | TGTGCCAGCGTCGCCGGGACTGGAGGGAACGAGCAGTACTTC
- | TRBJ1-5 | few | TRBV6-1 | CASGGAFNQPQHF | TGTGCCAGCGGCGGGGCCTTCAATCAGCCCCAGCATTTT
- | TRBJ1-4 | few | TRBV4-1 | CASSQDGVFGEKLFF | TGCGCCAGCAGCCAAGACGGAGTTTTTGGTGAAAAACTGTTTTTT
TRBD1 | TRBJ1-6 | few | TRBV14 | CASSRSRTGVSPLHF | TGTGCCAGCAGCCGTTCTAGGACAGGGGTTTCACCCCTCCACTTT
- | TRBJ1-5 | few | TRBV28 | CASSFGGSNQPQHF | TGTGCCAGCAGTTTCGGGGGTAGCAATCAGCCCCAGCATTTT
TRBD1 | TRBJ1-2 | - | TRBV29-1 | CSVLITGTGGYGYTF | TGCAGCGTCCTCATCACCGGGACAGGGGGCTATGGCTACACCTTC
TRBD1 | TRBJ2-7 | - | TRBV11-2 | CASSETGVSYEQYF | TGTGCCAGCAGCGAAACAGGGGTCTCCTACGAGCAGTACTTC
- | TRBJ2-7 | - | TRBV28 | CASKYHIVSEEQYF | TGTGCCAGCAAATATCATATAGTGAGTGAAGAGCAGTACTTC
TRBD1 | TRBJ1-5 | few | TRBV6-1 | CASSRTGSQPQHF | TGTGCCAGCAGTCGGACAGGGTCACAGCCCCAGCATTTT
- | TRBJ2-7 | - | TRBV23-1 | CASSHNEQYF | TGCGCCAGCAGTCATAATGAGCAGTACTTC
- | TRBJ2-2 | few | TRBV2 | CASQLVGATGELFF | TGTGCCAGCCAACTAGTAGGAGCAACCGGGGAGCTGTTTTTT
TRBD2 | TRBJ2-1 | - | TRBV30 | CAWSPMTSGSLFNEQFF | TGTGCCTGGAGTCCCATGACTAGCGGGAGCCTTTTTAATGAGCAGTTCTTC
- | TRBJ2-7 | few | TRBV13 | CASSLGAEQYF | TGTGCCAGCAGCTTAGGCGCCGAGCAGTACTTC
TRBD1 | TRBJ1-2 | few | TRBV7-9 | CASSSTGGFFYGYTF | TGTGCCAGCAGCTCGACAGGGGGTTTTTTCTATGGCTACACCTTC
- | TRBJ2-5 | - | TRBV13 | CASSSRQPSQETQYF | TGTGCCAGCAGCTCTCGACAGCCTTCCCAAGAGACCCAGTACTTC
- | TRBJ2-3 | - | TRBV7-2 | CASSRSYLTTDTQYF | TGTGCCAGCAGCCGATCTTACTTGACTACAGATACGCAGTATTTT
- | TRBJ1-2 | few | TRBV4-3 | CASSQGGAAYGYTF | TGCGCCAGCAGCCAGGGGGGGGCGGCCTATGGCTACACCTTC
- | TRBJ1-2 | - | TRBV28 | CASSIANYGYTF | TGTGCCAGCAGCATAGCTAACTATGGCTACACCTTC
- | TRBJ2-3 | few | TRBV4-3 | CASSQQQGLEWDTQYF | TGCGCCAGCAGCCAACAACAGGGCTTGGAGTGGGATACGCAGTATTTT
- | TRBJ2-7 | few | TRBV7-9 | CASSLIGGIVAYEQYF | TGTGCCAGCAGCTTAATTGGGGGGATAGTTGCCTACGAGCAGTACTTC
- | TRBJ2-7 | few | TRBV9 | CASSASRDTPLEQYF | TGTGCCAGCAGCGCCTCGAGGGACACCCCGCTCGAGCAGTACTTC
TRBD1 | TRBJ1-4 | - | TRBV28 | CASSPTGVSEKLFF | TGTGCCAGCAGCCCGACAGGGGTCAGTGAAAAACTGTTTTTT
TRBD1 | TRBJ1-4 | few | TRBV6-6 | CASSAPDRSNEKLFF | TGTGCCAGCAGTGCCCCGGACAGGAGTAATGAAAAACTGTTTTTT
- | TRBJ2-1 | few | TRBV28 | CASIQRRLSYNEQFF | TGTGCCAGCATACAGAGACGGCTTTCCTACAATGAGCAGTTCTTC
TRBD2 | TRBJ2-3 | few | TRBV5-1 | CASSLLGGGAADTQYF | TGCGCCAGCAGCTTGTTGGGCGGGGGGGCTGCAGATACGCAGTATTTT
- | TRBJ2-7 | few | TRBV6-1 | CASSEGHPSSYEQYF | TGTGCCAGCAGTGAGGGACATCCTAGCTCCTACGAGCAGTACTTC
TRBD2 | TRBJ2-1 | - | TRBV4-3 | CASSQDRVGSGTYNEQFF | TGCGCCAGCAGCCAAGATAGAGTCGGGAGCGGGACCTACAATGAGCAGTTCTTC
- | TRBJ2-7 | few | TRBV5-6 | CASSLQAYEQYF | TGTGCCAGCAGCTTGCAGGCCTACGAGCAGTACTTC
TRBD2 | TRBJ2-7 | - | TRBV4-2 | CASSQDPVAGGPEEQYF | TGTGCCAGCAGCCAAGATCCAGTGGCGGGAGGGCCAGAGGAGCAGTACTTC
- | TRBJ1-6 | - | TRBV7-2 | CASNQLGSPLHF | TGTGCCAGCAACCAACTAGGGTCACCCCTCCACTTT
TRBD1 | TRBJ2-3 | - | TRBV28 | CASSYLGQGADTQYF | TGTGCCAGCAGTTACTTGGGACAGGGGGCAGATACGCAGTATTTT
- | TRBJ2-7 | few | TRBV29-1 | CSVGGKYGGLSYEQYF | TGCAGCGTTGGGGGGAAGTATGGGGGACTTTCCTACGAGCAGTACTTC
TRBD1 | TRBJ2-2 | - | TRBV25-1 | CASRAPGQGNTGELFF | TGTGCCAGCAGGGCACCGGGACAGGGGAACACCGGGGAGCTGTTTTTT
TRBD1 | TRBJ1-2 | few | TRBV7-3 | CASSPGQASRYTF | TGTGCCAGCAGCCCCGGACAGGCTTCGCGCTACACCTTC
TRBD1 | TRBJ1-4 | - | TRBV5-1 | CASSIRPPGQGFENEKLFF | TGCGCCAGCAGCATACGCCCCCCGGGACAGGGCTTTGAAAATGAAAAACTGTTTTTT
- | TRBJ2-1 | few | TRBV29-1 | CSVPWTASGYNEQFF | TGCAGCGTACCCTGGACGGCCTCGGGGTACAATGAGCAGTTCTTC
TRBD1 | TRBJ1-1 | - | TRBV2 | CASSEVGTGANTEAFF | TGTGCCAGCAGTGAAGTAGGGACAGGTGCGAACACTGAAGCTTTCTTT
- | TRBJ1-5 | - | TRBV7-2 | CASSLTASNQPQHF | TGTGCCAGCAGCCTGACAGCCAGCAATCAGCCCCAGCATTTT